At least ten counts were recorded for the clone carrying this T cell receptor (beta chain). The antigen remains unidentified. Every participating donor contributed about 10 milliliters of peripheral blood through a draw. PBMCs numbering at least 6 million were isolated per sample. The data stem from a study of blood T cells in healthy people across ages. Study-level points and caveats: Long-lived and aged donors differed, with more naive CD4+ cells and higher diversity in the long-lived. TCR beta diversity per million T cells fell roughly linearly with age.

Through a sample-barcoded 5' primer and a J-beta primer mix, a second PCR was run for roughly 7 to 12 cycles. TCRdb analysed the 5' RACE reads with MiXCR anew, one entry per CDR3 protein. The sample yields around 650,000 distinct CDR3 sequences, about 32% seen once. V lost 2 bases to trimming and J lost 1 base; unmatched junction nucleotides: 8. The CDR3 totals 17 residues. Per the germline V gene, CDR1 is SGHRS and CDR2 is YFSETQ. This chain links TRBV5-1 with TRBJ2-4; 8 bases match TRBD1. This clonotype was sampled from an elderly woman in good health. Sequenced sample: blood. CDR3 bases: TGCGCCAGCAGCTTTAGGTCAGGGGGCGCGGCCAAAAACATTCAGTACTTC. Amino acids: CASSFRSGGAAKNIQYF.